This TCR beta chain was recovered during a study of T cell responses to AZD1222 COVID-19 vaccine. This CDR3 is 15 amino acids long. V lost 1 base, J lost 3 bases, and 3 bases stayed unmatched. The germline V gene encodes CDR1 KGHSH and CDR2 LQKENI. On this clone: Its antigen is not known.

The table came from immunoSEQ multiplex PCR; TCRdb's copy has only in-frame clones and leaves some out. The repertoire holds about 79,000 clones, with around 82% as singletons. Study-level findings and limits: The number of AZD1222 recipients seropositive at baseline was only five or six.

The V gene is TRBV18, the J gene TRBJ1-5; 7 nucleotides align to TRBD1. The source is an adult who received the AZD1222 COVID-19 vaccine. Source: peripheral blood, taken 28 days after the second AZD1222 dose. The CDR3 DNA follows: TGTGCCAGCTCACCACGACAGGGTATCAATCAGCCCCAGCATTTT. Translating it yields CASSPRQGINQPQHF.